A selection of T cell receptor beta chains follows, all from one sample in a study of cytomegalovirus exposure and HLA in healthy donors. TCRdb's copy holds only in-frame clones and misses some; the assay was immunoSEQ multiplex PCR. The sample lists 100,000 to 150,000 clones, 17% occurring once. The sample taken for sequencing was PBMCs. These receptors came from a female donor in good health and CMV-seropositive. Both conserved end residues are part of each CDR3. Each record gives: V gene, D gene, J gene, clone size, CDR3 protein, CDR3 DNA. D genes are given only for firm matches. A clone size is listed for some rows: how often the clone was seen (once, few, many), or a class if it is expanded.

V: TRBV20-1; D: -; J: TRBJ1-2; size: few; CDR3: CSAPQGFGYTF; DNA: TGCAGTGCTCCACAGGGTTTTGGCTACACCTTC
V: TRBV6-1; D: TRBD1; J: TRBJ2-3; size: -; CDR3: CASRSTGGADTQYF; DNA: TGTGCCAGCAGATCGACAGGGGGGGCCGATACGCAGTATTTT
V: TRBV5-1; D: TRBD1; J: TRBJ2-5; size: many; CDR3: CASSLGQGAWETQYF; DNA: TGCGCCAGCAGCTTGGGACAGGGGGCGTGGGAGACCCAGTACTTC
V: TRBV7-9; D: -; J: TRBJ1-2; size: -; CDR3: CASSLLLTNYGYTF; DNA: TGTGCCAGCAGCTTACTGTTAACTAACTATGGCTACACCTTC
V: TRBV2; D: -; J: TRBJ2-5; size: few; CDR3: CASSEQGRGHF; DNA: TGTGCCAGCAGTGAGCAGGGTCGTGGCCACTTC
V: TRBV6-5; D: -; J: TRBJ2-7; size: once; CDR3: CASTASVGGYYEQYF; DNA: TGTGCCAGCACGGCCTCAGTGGGGGGATACTACGAGCAGTACTTC
V: TRBV6-4; D: TRBD2; J: TRBJ2-1; size: -; CDR3: CASSVLSGGDEQFF; DNA: TGTGCCAGCAGTGTCCTTAGCGGGGGGGATGAGCAGTTCTTC
V: TRBV28; D: TRBD2; J: TRBJ2-5; size: -; CDR3: CASHPLRGAGQETQYF; DNA: TGTGCCAGCCACCCGTTGCGGGGGGCCGGTCAGGAGACCCAGTACTTC
V: TRBV7-9; D: TRBD1; J: TRBJ1-1; size: few; CDR3: CASSQEKQGWSTEAFF; DNA: TGTGCCAGCAGCCAGGAAAAACAGGGGTGGAGCACTGAAGCTTTCTTT
V: TRBV7-9; D: -; J: TRBJ2-7; size: few; CDR3: CASSPDWDEQYF; DNA: TGTGCCAGCAGCCCCGACTGGGACGAGCAGTACTTC
V: TRBV5-1; D: -; J: TRBJ1-1; size: -; CDR3: CASSREGLNTEAFF; DNA: TGCGCCAGCAGCCGGGAGGGGTTGAACACTGAAGCTTTCTTT
V: TRBV5-1; D: TRBD2; J: TRBJ2-3; size: -; CDR3: CASSLGTSLTDTQYF; DNA: TGCGCCAGCAGCTTGGGGACTAGCCTCACAGATACGCAGTATTTT
V: TRBV4-2; D: TRBD2; J: TRBJ2-5; size: -; CDR3: CASSQDPSGGLQETQYF; DNA: TGTGCCAGCAGCCAAGATCCTAGCGGGGGGCTCCAAGAGACCCAGTACTTC
V: TRBV30; D: -; J: TRBJ2-1; size: -; CDR3: CAWAKSELNYNEQFF; DNA: TGTGCCTGGGCCAAGTCGGAGCTGAACTACAATGAGCAGTTCTTC
V: TRBV5-4; D: TRBD1; J: TRBJ2-7; size: -; CDR3: CASSLTGVSYEQYF; DNA: TGTGCCAGCAGCTTGACAGGGGTCTCCTACGAGCAGTACTTC
V: TRBV30; D: TRBD1; J: TRBJ1-1; size: -; CDR3: CAWSVPTGRNTEAFF; DNA: TGTGCCTGGAGTGTGCCGACAGGGAGGAACACTGAAGCTTTCTTT
V: TRBV28; D: -; J: TRBJ1-5; size: -; CDR3: CASSSLAVSNQPQHF; DNA: TGTGCCAGCAGTTCCCTCGCGGTTAGCAATCAGCCCCAGCATTTT
V: TRBV28; D: -; J: TRBJ2-5; size: -; CDR3: CASTKTGLETQYF; DNA: TGTGCCAGCACTAAAACAGGGTTAGAGACCCAGTACTTC
V: TRBV4-1; D: -; J: TRBJ1-3; size: -; CDR3: CASSPQGLVNSGNTIYF; DNA: TGCGCCAGCAGCCCGCAGGGCCTGGTAAACTCTGGAAACACCATATATTTT
V: TRBV6-5; D: -; J: TRBJ2-7; size: -; CDR3: CASSYYEGSYEQYF; DNA: TGTGCCAGCAGTTACTATGAGGGCTCCTACGAGCAGTACTTC
V: TRBV7-9; D: -; J: TRBJ2-1; size: -; CDR3: CASSLGRTTKPEQFF; DNA: TGTGCCAGCAGCTTAGGAAGGACTACCAAGCCTGAGCAGTTCTTC
V: TRBV28; D: -; J: TRBJ2-3; size: -; CDR3: CASSDDLDRRLTDTQYF; DNA: TGTGCCAGCAGTGATGACCTCGACAGGAGACTCACAGATACGCAGTATTTT
V: TRBV19; D: TRBD1; J: TRBJ1-6; size: -; CDR3: CASSTVGQGANSPLHF; DNA: TGTGCCAGTAGTACGGTAGGACAGGGGGCCAATTCACCCCTCCACTTT
V: TRBV14; D: -; J: TRBJ1-1; size: -; CDR3: CASSQGRVGEAFF; DNA: TGTGCCAGCAGCCAGGGCAGGGTTGGTGAAGCTTTCTTT
V: TRBV9; D: -; J: TRBJ2-2; size: few; CDR3: CASSANTGELFF; DNA: TGTGCCAGCAGCGCTAACACCGGGGAGCTGTTTTTT
V: TRBV4-3; D: -; J: TRBJ1-3; size: -; CDR3: CASSQDRPPGNTIYF; DNA: TGCGCCAGCAGCCAAGATCGTCCCCCTGGAAACACCATATATTTT
V: TRBV19; D: TRBD1; J: TRBJ2-3; size: -; CDR3: CASSPRTGTTDTQYF; DNA: TGTGCCAGTAGTCCACGGACAGGGACGACAGATACGCAGTATTTT
V: TRBV5-4; D: TRBD2; J: TRBJ2-3; size: -; CDR3: CASSFGWYGSGDTQYF; DNA: TGTGCCAGCAGCTTCGGGTGGTATGGTAGCGGGGATACGCAGTATTTT
V: TRBV4-3; D: -; J: TRBJ2-5; size: -; CDR3: CASSPHPGSQETQYF; DNA: TGCGCCAGCAGCCCTCATCCGGGGTCGCAAGAGACCCAGTACTTC
V: TRBV6-4; D: -; J: TRBJ1-1; size: -; CDR3: CASSDPGGGAETEAFF; DNA: TGTGCCAGCAGTGACCCAGGTGGGGGCGCGGAGACTGAAGCTTTCTTT
V: TRBV5-1; D: -; J: TRBJ2-7; size: few; CDR3: CASSPDGGSGNEQYF; DNA: TGCGCCAGCAGTCCGGACGGGGGTTCCGGGAACGAGCAGTACTTC
V: TRBV5-1; D: TRBD1; J: TRBJ2-5; size: few; CDR3: CASSLRGTGEETQYF; DNA: TGCGCCAGCAGCTTACGCGGGACAGGAGAGGAGACCCAGTACTTC
V: TRBV9; D: TRBD2; J: TRBJ2-3; size: few; CDR3: CASSVGTSGTDTQYF; DNA: TGTGCCAGCAGCGTAGGGACTAGCGGGACAGATACGCAGTATTTT
V: TRBV7-8; D: TRBD2; J: TRBJ2-7; size: few; CDR3: CASSLGPGGSSYEQYF; DNA: TGTGCCAGCAGCTTAGGGCCGGGAGGCAGCTCCTACGAGCAGTACTTC
V: TRBV30; D: -; J: TRBJ1-5; size: few; CDR3: CAWSTVSNQPQHF; DNA: TGTGCCTGGTCGACAGTTAGCAATCAGCCCCAGCATTTT
V: TRBV5-1; D: TRBD2; J: TRBJ2-1; size: few; CDR3: CASSLLASGSSYNEQFF; DNA: TGCGCCAGCAGCTTGTTGGCTAGCGGGAGTTCCTACAATGAGCAGTTCTTC
V: TRBV9; D: TRBD2; J: TRBJ2-2; size: few; CDR3: CAGGGSDDTGELFF; DNA: TGTGCCGGGGGGGGAAGCGACGACACCGGGGAGCTGTTTTTT